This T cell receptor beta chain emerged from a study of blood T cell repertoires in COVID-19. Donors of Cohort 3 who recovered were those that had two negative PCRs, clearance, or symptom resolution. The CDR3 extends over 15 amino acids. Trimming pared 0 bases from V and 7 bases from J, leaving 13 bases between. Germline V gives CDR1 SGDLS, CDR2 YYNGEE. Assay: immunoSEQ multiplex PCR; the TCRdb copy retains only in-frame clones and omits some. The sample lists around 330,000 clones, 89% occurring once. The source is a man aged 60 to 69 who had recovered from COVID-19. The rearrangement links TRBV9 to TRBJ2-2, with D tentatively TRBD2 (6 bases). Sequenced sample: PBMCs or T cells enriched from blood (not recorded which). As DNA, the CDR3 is TGTGCCAGCAGCGTAGATGGGACTTCCATCGGGGAGCTGTTTTTT. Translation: CASSVDGTSIGELFF.